This TCR beta chain was found in a study of T cell changes during pregnancy in multiple sclerosis (dated by TCRdb to about 2019). Background on the whole study: The study examined how the T cell repertoire changed over the course of pregnancy in women with multiple sclerosis.

CDR1 and CDR2 are read off the germline V gene (reference sequence) as MNHEY and SMNVEV. Spanning cysteine to phenylalanine, the CDR3 consists of 14 amino acids. Only the CDR3 region is kept as DNA, spanning 42 bases read in frame from base 1. The junction shows trimming of 4 bases on V and 7 bases on J, plus 16 bases between the germline ends. Libraries were built with the immunoSEQ multiplex PCR assay. TCRdb took over this immuneACCESS table, retaining in-frame rearrangements with V and J assigned. Such tables are incomplete; in checked studies, under half of the missing clones stem from an unresolved V gene, and the remainder is unexplained. For this sample there are tens of thousands of clones; roughly nine tenths appear just once. Jointly, the top ten make up roughly 0.34% of the sample. In the case of this clone: It has no known antigen specificity. Base qualities are not at hand, and no much larger clone is one base apart.

Material: CD4+ T cells from peripheral blood mononuclear cells, obtained in the second trimester of pregnancy. The rearranged segments are TRBV27 and TRBJ1-2, with TRBD1 tentatively as D gene (6 bases match). This receptor was taken from a female donor in good health, enrolled as a control in a pregnancy study. The CDR3 region: CASSYTGTNGGYTF. DNA sequence: TGTGCCAGCAGTTATACCGGGACAAATGGTGGCTACACCTTC.